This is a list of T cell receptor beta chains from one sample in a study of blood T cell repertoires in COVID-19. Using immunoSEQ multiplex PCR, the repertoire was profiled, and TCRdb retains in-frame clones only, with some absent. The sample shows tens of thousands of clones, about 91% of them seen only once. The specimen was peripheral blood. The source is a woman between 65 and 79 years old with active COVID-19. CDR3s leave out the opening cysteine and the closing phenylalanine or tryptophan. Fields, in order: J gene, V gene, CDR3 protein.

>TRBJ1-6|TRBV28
ASSPRQNNSPLH
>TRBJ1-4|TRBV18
ASSPWGGTNEKLF
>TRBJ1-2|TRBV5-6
ASSLSPSYGYGYT
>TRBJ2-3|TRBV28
ASSFQAGGDPDTQY
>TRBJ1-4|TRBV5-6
ASSSTGADEKLF
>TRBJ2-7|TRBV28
ASRPSGRAHLSVEQY
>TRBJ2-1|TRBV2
ARQGSYNEQF
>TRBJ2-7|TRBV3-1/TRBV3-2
ASSQEAAGLWNEQY
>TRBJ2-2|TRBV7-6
ASSRLPGGKTGELF
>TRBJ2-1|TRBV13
ASSPDRGFTNEQF
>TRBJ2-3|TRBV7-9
ASSSRLAGIRTDTQY
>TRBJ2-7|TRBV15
ATSFRLIPGGSYEQY
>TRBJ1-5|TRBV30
AWSGGTSNQPQH
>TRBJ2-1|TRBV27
ASSPRGSGTLRNEQF
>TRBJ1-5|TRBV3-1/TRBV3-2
ASSQDGQPQH
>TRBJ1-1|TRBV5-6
ASSLNPGQGVFATEAF
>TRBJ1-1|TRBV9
ASSVGSGNTEAF
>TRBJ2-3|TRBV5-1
ASSLAGGSFTDTQY
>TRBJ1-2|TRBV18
ASSSAGDRGYT
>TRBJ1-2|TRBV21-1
ASSKAPGQNYGYT
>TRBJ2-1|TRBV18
ASSQLAGAYNEQF
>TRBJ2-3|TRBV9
ASSGGGLAGVSTQY
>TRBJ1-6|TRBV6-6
ASSSSRFDASPLH
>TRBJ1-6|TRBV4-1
ASSQGRGARDSPLH
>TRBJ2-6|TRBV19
ASSISNSGANVLT
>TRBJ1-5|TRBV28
ASARAPGDQPQH
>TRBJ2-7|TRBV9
ASSETGSTYEQY
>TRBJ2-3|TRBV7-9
ASSLDIGGTTDTQY
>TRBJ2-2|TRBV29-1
SVSGTTQIYTGELF
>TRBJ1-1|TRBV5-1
ASSSGDSPPEAF
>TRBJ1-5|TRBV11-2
ASSFNRGSNQPQH
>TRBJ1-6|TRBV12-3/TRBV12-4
ATQGANSPLH
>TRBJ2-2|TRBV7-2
ASSLGQGTGELF